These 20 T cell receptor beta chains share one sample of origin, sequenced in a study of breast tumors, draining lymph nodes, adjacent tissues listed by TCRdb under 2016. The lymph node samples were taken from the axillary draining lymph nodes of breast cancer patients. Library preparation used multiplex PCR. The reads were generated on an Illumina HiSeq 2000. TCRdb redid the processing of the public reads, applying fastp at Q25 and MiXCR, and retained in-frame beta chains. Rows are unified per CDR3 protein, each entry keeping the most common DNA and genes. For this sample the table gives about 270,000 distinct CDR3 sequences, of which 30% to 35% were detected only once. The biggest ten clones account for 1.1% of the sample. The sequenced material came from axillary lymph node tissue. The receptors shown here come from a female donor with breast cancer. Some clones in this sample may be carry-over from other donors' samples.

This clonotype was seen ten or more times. The CDR3 here is CASRRTSGSYEQYF. DNA for the CDR3: TGTGCCAGCAGAAGGACTAGCGGGAGCTACGAGCAGTACTTC. The rearrangement joins TRBV28 to TRBJ2-7; 13 nucleotides line up with TRBD2. Looked up from germline, CDR1 is MDHEN and CDR2 is SYDVKM. This CDR3 region has 14 residues. V shed 6 bases and J 3 bases; nucleotides not matched to a gene: 2.

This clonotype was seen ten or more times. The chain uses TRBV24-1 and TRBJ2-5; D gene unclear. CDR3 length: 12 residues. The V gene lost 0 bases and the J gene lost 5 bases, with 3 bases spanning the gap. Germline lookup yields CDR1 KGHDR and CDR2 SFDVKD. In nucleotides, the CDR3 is TGTGCCACCAGTGATTTGCACGAGACCCAGTACTTC. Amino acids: CATSDLHETQYF.

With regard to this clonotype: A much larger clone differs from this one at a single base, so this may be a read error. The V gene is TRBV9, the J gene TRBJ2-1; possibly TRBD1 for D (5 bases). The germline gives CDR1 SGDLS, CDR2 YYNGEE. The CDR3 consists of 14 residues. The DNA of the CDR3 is TGTGCCAGCAGCGATGGCAGGGCAATGGATGAGCAGTCCTTC. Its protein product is CASSDGRAMDEQSF.

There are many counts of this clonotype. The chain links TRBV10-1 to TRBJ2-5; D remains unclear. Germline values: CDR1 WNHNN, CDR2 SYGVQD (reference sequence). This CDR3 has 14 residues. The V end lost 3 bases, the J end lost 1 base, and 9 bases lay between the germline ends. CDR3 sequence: CASSEGRTQETQYF. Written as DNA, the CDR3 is TGCGCCAGCAGTGAAGGTAGAACCCAAGAGACCCAGTACTTC.

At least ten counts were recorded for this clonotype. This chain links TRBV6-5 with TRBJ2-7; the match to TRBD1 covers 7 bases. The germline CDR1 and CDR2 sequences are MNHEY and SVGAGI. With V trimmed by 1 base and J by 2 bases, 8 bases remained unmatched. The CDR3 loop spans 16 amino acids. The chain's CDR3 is CASSYLSPGQPYEQYF. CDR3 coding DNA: TGTGCCAGCAGTTACTTATCACCGGGACAGCCCTACGAGCAGTACTTC.

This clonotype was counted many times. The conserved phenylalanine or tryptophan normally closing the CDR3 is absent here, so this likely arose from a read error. The CDR3 loop is CASSDTAGVPETQYL. The CDR3 coding sequence is TGTGCCAGCAGTGATACAGCGGGAGTCCCAGAGACCCAGTACCTC. V usage is TRBV2 and J usage is TRBJ2-5; 8 positions match TRBD2. CDR1 and CDR2 (germline): SNHLY, FYNNEI. The length of the CDR3 is 15 residues. V dropped 3 bases and J dropped 4; count of bases not matched to a gene: 7.

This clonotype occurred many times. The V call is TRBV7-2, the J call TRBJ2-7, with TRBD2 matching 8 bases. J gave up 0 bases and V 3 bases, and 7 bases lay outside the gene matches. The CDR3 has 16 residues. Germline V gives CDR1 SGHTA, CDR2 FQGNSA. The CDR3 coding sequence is TGTGCCAGCAGCTTTCGAGCGGGGGAGGTCTCCTACGAGCAGTACTTC. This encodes CASSFRAGEVSYEQYF.

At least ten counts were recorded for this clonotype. CDR3 sequence reads: CASSPKGWQETQYF. The CDR3 nucleotides read TGTGCCAGCAGCCCAAAGGGGTGGCAAGAGACCCAGTACTTC. The V and J genes are TRBV7-9 and TRBJ2-5; maybe TRBD1 (5 bases). This CDR3 comprises 14 residues. V lost 5 bases and J lost 2, with 12 bases in between. Germline-derived CDR1 and CDR2 are SEHNR and FQNEAQ (reference sequence). Complete variable domain (other parts from reference TRBV7-9 and TRBJ2-5): DTGVSQNPRHKITKRGQNVTFRCDPISEHNRLYWYRQTLGQGPEFLTYFQNEAQLEKSRLLSDRFSAERPKGSFSTLEIQRTEQGDSAMYLCASSPKGWQETQYFGPGTRLLVL.

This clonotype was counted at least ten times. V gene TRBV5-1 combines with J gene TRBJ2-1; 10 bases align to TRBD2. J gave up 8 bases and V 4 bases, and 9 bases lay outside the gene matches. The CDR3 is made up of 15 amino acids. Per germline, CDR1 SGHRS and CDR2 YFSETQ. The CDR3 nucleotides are TGCGCCAGCAGCGCCACGCTAGCGGGAGTTCATGAGCAGTTCTTC. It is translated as CASSATLAGVHEQFF. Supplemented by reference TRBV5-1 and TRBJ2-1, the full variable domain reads KAGVTQTPRYLIKTRGQQVTLSCSPISGHRSVSWYQQTPGQGLQFLFEYFSETQRNKGNFPGRFSGRQFSNSRSEMNVSTLELGDSALYLCASSATLAGVHEQFFGPGTRLTVL.

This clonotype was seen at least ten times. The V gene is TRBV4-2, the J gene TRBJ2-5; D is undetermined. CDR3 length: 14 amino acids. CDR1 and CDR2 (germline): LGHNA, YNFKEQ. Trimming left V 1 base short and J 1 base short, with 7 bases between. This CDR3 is CASSQVSSQETQYF. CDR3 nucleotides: TGTGCCAGCAGCCAAGTATCTAGCCAAGAGACCCAGTACTTC.

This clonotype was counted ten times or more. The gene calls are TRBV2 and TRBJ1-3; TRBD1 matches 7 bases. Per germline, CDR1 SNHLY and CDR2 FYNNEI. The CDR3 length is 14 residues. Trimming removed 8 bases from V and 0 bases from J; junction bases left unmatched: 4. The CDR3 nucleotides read TGTGCCAGCGGGGGGGACAGCTCTGGAAACACCATATATTTT. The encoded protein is CASGGDSSGNTIYF.

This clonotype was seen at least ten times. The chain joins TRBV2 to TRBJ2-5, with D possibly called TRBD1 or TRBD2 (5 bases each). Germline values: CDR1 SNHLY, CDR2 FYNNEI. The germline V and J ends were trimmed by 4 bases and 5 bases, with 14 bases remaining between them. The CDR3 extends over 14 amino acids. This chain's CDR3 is CASSGDGVGETQYF. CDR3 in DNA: TGTGCCAGCAGTGGGGACGGAGTCGGGGAGACCCAGTACTTC.

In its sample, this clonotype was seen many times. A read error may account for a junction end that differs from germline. The CDR3 reads CSVERARWLGDNGQFF. The CDR3 region has the DNA TGCAGCGTTGAACGCGCGAGGTGGCTAGGTGACAATGGGCAGTTCTTC. The J gene is TRBJ2-1, the V gene TRBV29-1; unclear D gene. Germline CDR1 and CDR2: SQVTM and ANQGSEA. The CDR3 contains 16 residues.

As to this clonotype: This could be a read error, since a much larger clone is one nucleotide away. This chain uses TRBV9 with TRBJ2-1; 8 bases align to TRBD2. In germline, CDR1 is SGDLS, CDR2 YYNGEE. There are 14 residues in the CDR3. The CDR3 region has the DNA TGTGCCAGCAGCGTAGCGGGAGGGCCAAGTGAGCAGTCCTTC. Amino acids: CASSVAGGPSEQSF.

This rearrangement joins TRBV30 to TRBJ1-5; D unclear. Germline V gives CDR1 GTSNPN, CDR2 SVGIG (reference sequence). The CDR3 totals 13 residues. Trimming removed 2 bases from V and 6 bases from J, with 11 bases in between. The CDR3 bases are TGTGCCTGGAGTACCTCCCAGCTTCAGCCCCAGCATTTT. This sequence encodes CAWSTSQLQPQHF.

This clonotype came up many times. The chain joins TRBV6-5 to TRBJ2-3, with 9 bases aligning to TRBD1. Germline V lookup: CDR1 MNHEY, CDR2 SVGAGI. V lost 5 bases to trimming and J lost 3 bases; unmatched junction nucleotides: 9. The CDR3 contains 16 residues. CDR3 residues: CASSRRQGVMTDTQYF. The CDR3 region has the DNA TGTGCCAGCAGTCGGAGACAGGGGGTCATGACAGATACGCAGTATTTT.

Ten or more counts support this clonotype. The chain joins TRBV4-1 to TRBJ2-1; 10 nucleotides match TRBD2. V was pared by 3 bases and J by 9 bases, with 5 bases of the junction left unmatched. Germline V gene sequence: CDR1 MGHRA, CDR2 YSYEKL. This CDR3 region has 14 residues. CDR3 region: CASSHPGTSVEQFF. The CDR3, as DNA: TGCGCCAGCAGCCACCCCGGGACTAGCGTTGAGCAGTTCTTC.

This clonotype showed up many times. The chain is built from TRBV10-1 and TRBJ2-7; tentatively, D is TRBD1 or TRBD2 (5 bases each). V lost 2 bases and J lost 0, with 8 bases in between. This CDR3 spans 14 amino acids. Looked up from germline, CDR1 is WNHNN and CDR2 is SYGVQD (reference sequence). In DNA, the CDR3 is TGCGCCAGCAGTGAGGGGACGGGCTCCTACGAGCAGTACTTC. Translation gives CASSEGTGSYEQYF.

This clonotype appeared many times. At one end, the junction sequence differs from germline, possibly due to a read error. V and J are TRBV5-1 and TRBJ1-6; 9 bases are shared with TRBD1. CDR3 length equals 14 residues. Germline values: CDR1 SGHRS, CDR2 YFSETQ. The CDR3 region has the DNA TGTGCCAGTAGTGGGGGACAGGGCGCGTCACCCCTCCACTTT. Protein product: CASSGGQGASPLHF. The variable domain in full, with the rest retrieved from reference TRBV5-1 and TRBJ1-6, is KAGVTQTPRYLIKTRGQQVTLSCSPISGHRSVSWYQQTPGQGLQFLFEYFSETQRNKGNFPGRFSGRQFSNSRSEMNVSTLELGDSALYLCASSGGQGASPLHFGNGTRLTVT.

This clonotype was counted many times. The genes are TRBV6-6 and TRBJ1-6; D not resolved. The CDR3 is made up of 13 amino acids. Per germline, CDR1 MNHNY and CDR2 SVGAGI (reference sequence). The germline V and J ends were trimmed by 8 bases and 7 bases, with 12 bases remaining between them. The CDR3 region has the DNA TGTGCCAGCCACTCGTCGGGAAATTCACCCCTCCACTTT. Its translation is CASHSSGNSPLHF.